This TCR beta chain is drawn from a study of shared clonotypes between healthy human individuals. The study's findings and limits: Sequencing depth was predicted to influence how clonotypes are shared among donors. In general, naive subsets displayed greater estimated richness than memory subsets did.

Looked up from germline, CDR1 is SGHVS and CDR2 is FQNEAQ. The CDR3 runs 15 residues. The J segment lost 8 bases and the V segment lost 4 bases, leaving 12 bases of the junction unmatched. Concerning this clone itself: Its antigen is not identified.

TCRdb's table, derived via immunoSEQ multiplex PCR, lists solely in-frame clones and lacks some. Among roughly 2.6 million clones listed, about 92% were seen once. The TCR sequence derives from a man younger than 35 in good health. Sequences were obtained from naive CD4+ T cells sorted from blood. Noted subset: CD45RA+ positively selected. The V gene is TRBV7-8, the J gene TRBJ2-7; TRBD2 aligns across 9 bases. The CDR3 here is CASSSVWREGPQQYF. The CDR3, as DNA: TGTGCCAGCAGCTCCGTCTGGCGGGAGGGCCCTCAGCAGTACTTC.